The 15 T cell receptor beta chains below come from one sample, sequenced in a study of CD8+ T cells in alopecia areata. cDNA reverse transcribed from extracted RNA served as the sequencing template. Generated by immunoSEQ multiplex PCR, the TCRdb table keeps only in-frame clones and is missing some. The repertoire holds 180,000 or so clones, with about three fifths as singletons. Treatment in this sample: oral pan-JAK inhibitor, 5-10 mg twice daily. Source: CD4+ T cells sorted from blood, taken at week 24, from a patient treated with tofacitinib. The receptors here all came from a human donor with alopecia areata.

Here the CDR3 DNA reads TGTGCCAGCAGCTTAGCATCTCGGGACCTCGCACGGATAGGAGGCTACACCTTC. Translated, it gives CASSLASRDLARIGGYTF. The rearrangement uses TRBV7-2 and TRBJ1-2, with D maybe TRBD1 (5 bases). Germline V gene data show CDR1 as SGHTA and CDR2 as FQGNSA. CDR3 length: 18 amino acids. Trimming removed 0 bases from V and 8 bases from J, with 25 bases in between.

V and J are TRBV7-9 and TRBJ2-7, with TRBD1 matching 10 bases. V trimming: 3 bases; J trimming: 5 bases; junction bases outside the gene matches: 7. Per germline, CDR1 SEHNR and CDR2 FQNEAQ (reference sequence). The CDR3 sequence is 15 residues long. Written as DNA, the CDR3 is TGTGCCAGCAGCTTGACGGGACAGGGGAAGCACGAGCAGTACTTC. Amino acids: CASSLTGQGKHEQYF.

This sequence joins TRBV5-4 and TRBJ2-3; D unresolved. This CDR3 is built from 15 residues. V lost 2 bases to trimming and J lost 0 bases, with 10 bases between them. Germline values: CDR1 SGHNT, CDR2 YYREEE (reference sequence). In DNA form, the CDR3 reads TGTGCCAGCAGCTTAGATACGACTAGCACAGATACGCAGTATTTT. This encodes CASSLDTTSTDTQYF.

The chain has TRBV5-6 and TRBJ1-4; D gene ambiguous. Per germline, CDR1 SGHDT and CDR2 YYEEEE. With 4 bases removed from V and 8 bases from J, the gap between germline ends came to 12 bases. The CDR3 is made up of 13 amino acids. CDR3 sequence: CASSGRAQEKLFF. CDR3 sequence (DNA): TGTGCCAGCAGCGGCCGGGCCCAAGAAAAACTGTTTTTT.

The chain combines TRBV2 with TRBJ2-3; D unresolved. The germline gives CDR1 SNHLY, CDR2 FYNNEI. The CDR3 has 13 amino acids. Between the trimmed V and J ends, which lost 0 bases and 2 bases, there was a span of 3 bases. DNA for the CDR3: TGTGCCAGCAGTGAAGCCGCCACAGATACGCAGTATTTT. Its protein product is CASSEAATDTQYF.

The chain has TRBV6-5 and TRBJ1-5, with D unclear. The V and J ends lost 6 bases and 0 bases respectively, with 6 bases between them. The germline CDR1 and CDR2 sequences are MNHEY and SVGAGI. This CDR3 spans 13 amino acids. The CDR3 DNA sequence: TGTGCCAGCAGGGGGAGTAGCAATCAGCCCCAGCATTTT. This translates into CASRGSSNQPQHF.

The chain is built from TRBV19 and TRBJ2-3, with D tentatively TRBD1 (6 bases). The germline V gene encodes CDR1 LNHDA and CDR2 SQIVND (reference sequence). This CDR3 has 15 residues. Trimming stripped 6 bases from V and 2 bases from J, with 15 bases between. Here the CDR3 DNA reads TGTGCCAGTAGCGCCCGGGACATATCCACAGATACGCAGTATTTT. It specifies CASSARDISTDTQYF.

The rearrangement links TRBV30 to TRBJ1-1; D is uncertain. V was shortened by 2 bases and J by 2 bases, with 9 bases between the two germline ends. Germline loops: CDR1 GTSNPN, CDR2 SVGIG (reference sequence). The CDR3 spans 13 residues. The chain's CDR3 is CAWSPHYNTEAFF. The CDR3 coding sequence is TGTGCCTGGAGTCCTCACTATAACACTGAAGCTTTCTTT. The full variable domain, rest sourced from reference TRBV30 and TRBJ1-1, is SQTIHQWPATLVQPVGSPLSLECTVEGTSNPNLYWYRQAAGRGLQLLFYSVGIGQISSEVPQNLSASRPQDRQFILSSKKLLLSDSGFYLCAWSPHYNTEAFFGQGTRLTVV.

This sequence joins TRBV4-2 and TRBJ1-2; a possible D gene is TRBD1 (6 bases). The V gene lost 6 bases and the J gene lost 5 bases, with 25 bases spanning the gap. Germline V gives CDR1 LGHNA, CDR2 YNFKEQ. This CDR3 comprises 17 residues. The CDR3 spells CASRVGGGEPRTYGYTF. Here the CDR3 DNA reads TGTGCCAGCAGGGTCGGAGGGGGGGAACCCCGGACTTATGGCTACACCTTC.

This rearrangement joins TRBV29-1 to TRBJ2-5, with D unclear. The CDR3 is 12 amino acids. Germline lookup yields CDR1 SQVTM and CDR2 ANQGSEA. Trimming took off 6 bases at V and 2 bases at J, with 10 bases between the two ends. The CDR3 here is CSVWLSQETQYF. For the CDR3, the DNA is TGCAGCGTATGGCTGTCGCAAGAGACCCAGTACTTC.

V gene TRBV25-1 combines with J gene TRBJ2-1; 10 positions match TRBD1. V lost 5 bases to trimming and J lost 2 bases; unmatched junction nucleotides: 3. The CDR3 totals 15 residues. The germline V gene encodes CDR1 MGHDK and CDR2 SYGVNS. For the CDR3, the DNA is TGTGCCAGCAGTCTCGGACAGGGGGCCTACAATGAGCAGTTCTTC. Translated, it gives CASSLGQGAYNEQFF.

The rearrangement links TRBV29-1 to TRBJ1-2; D is unresolved. Between the trimmed V and J ends, which lost 4 bases and 8 bases, there was a span of 11 bases. Per the germline V gene, CDR1 is SQVTM and CDR2 is ANQGSEA. The CDR3 spans 11 residues. CDR3 sequence (DNA): TGCAGCGTTGGCGACTTAAGGGGCTACACCTTC. Its protein product is CSVGDLRGYTF.

The chain couples TRBV7-9 to TRBJ1-1; no clear D gene. Germline V CDR1 and CDR2: SEHNR, FQNEAQ (reference sequence). Trimming shortened V by 4 bases and J by 0 bases, and 3 bases separated the two germline ends. This CDR3 contains 12 residues. Here the CDR3 DNA reads TGTGCCAGCAGCTCGATGAACACTGAAGCTTTCTTT. Translation gives CASSSMNTEAFF.

This chain connects TRBV30 to TRBJ1-2; D remains ambiguous. Germline-derived CDR1 and CDR2 are GTSNPN and SVGIG (reference sequence). The V gene lost 2 bases and the J gene lost 4 bases, with 14 bases spanning the gap. CDR3 length equals 14 residues. The CDR3 DNA reads as TGTGCCTGGAGTTTCGCAGGAGGCGGCTATGGCTACACCTTC. Translation gives CAWSFAGGGYGYTF.

The gene calls are TRBV13 and TRBJ2-2; 8 nucleotides agree with TRBD2. Looked up from germline, CDR1 is PRHDT and CDR2 is FYEKMQ (reference sequence). This CDR3 has 16 amino acids. The ends lost 3 bases at V and 6 bases at J; junction bases unmatched: 9. The CDR3 here is CASSFRRGGVSGELFF. The CDR3 nucleotides read TGTGCCAGCAGCTTCCGCCGGGGGGGCGTGTCCGGGGAGCTGTTTTTT.